This TCR beta chain was observed in a study of CD8 T cells in ankylosing spondylitis. General observations from the study: It appeared that ankylosing spondylitis blood was characterized by a TCR beta motif of several highly homologous variants.

Using its own MiXCR run on the 5' RACE reads, TCRdb lists one record per CDR3 protein. The table lists about 540,000 distinct CDR3 sequences, roughly 13% of them singletons, with almost 7% in the top ten. The CDR3 length is 16 residues. CDR1 and CDR2 from the germline V gene are SEHNR and FQNEAQ (reference sequence). Trimming removed 6 bases from V and 7 bases from J; junction bases left unmatched: 15. Comments on this clonotype: Antigen unknown.

The source of this sequence is a male donor with ankylosing spondylitis. This sequence joins TRBV7-9 and TRBJ2-1, with 7 bases that match TRBD2. Sequencing was done on a sample of blood, either unsorted or a sorted T cell fraction (not recorded which). The CDR3 loop reads CASSSLRASGGNEQFF. The CDR3 nucleotides are TGTGCCAGCAGTTCGCTCCGGGCTAGCGGAGGTAATGAGCAGTTCTTC.